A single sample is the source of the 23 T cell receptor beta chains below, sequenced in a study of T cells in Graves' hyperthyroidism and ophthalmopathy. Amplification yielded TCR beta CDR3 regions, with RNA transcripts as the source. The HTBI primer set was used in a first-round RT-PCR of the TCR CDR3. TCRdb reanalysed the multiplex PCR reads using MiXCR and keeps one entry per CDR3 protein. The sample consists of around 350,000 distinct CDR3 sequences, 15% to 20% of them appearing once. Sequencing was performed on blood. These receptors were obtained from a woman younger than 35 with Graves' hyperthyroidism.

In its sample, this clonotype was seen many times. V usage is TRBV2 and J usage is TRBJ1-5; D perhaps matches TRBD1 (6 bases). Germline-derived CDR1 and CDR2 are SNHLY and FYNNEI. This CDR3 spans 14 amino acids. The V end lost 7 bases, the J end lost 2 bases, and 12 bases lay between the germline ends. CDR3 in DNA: TGTGCCAGCATGAAAGGGGGGGGCAATCAGCCCCAGCATTTT. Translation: CASMKGGGNQPQHF.

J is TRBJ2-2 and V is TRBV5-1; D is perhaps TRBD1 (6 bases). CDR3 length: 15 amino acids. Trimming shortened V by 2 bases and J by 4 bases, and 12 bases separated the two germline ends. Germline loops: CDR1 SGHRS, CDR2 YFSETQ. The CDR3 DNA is TGCGCCAGCAGCTTCCGGGACACATCCACCGGGGAGCTGTTTTTT. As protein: CASSFRDTSTGELFF. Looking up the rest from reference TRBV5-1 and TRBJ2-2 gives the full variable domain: KAGVTQTPRYLIKTRGQQVTLSCSPISGHRSVSWYQQTPGQGLQFLFEYFSETQRNKGNFPGRFSGRQFSNSRSEMNVSTLELGDSALYLCASSFRDTSTGELFFGEGSRLTVL.

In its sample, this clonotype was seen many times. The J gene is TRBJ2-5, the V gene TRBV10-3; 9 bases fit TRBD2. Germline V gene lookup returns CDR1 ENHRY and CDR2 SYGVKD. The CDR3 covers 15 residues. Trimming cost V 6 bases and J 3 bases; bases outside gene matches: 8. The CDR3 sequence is CAIRGARLAEETQYF. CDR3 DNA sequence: TGTGCCATCAGGGGGGCAAGACTAGCGGAAGAGACCCAGTACTTC.

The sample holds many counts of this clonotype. CDR3 sequence (DNA): TGTGCCACCAGTGTCGGAGCGGAACACTATGGCTACACCTTC. This translates into CATSVGAEHYGYTF. This chain connects TRBV24-1 to TRBJ1-2; the D is unclear. V gave up 5 bases and J gave up 3 bases, with 12 bases separating them. There are 14 residues in the CDR3. The germline V gene encodes CDR1 KGHDR and CDR2 SFDVKD.

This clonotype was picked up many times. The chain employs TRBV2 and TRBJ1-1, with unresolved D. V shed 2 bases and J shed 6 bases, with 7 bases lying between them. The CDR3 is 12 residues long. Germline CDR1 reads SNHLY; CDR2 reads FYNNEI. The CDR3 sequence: CASSERVPEAFF. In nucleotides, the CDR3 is TGTGCCAGCAGTGAACGGGTGCCTGAAGCTTTCTTT.

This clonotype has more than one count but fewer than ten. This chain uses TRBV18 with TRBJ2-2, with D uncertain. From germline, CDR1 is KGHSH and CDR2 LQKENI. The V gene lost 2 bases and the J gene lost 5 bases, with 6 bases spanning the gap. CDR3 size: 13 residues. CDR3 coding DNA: TGTGCCAGCTCACCAGTCTGGACCGGGGAGCTGTTTTTT. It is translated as CASSPVWTGELFF.

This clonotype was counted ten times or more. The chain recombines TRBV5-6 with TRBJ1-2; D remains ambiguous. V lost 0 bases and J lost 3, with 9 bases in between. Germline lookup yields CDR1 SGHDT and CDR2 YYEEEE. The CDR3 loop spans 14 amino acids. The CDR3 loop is CASSLDPSDYGYTF. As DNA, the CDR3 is TGTGCCAGCAGCTTGGATCCGTCAGACTATGGCTACACCTTC.

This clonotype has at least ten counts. The CDR3 region has the DNA TGTGCCAGCAGTTACAGAATTAGCAATCAGCCCCAGCATTTT. Amino acid sequence: CASSYRISNQPQHF. The V call is TRBV6-2 or TRBV6-3, the J call TRBJ1-5; D not resolved. Germline V gene data show CDR1 as MNHEY and CDR2 as SVGEGT. The length of the CDR3 is 14 residues. The V end was cut by 2 bases, the J end by 0 bases, with 5 bases between.

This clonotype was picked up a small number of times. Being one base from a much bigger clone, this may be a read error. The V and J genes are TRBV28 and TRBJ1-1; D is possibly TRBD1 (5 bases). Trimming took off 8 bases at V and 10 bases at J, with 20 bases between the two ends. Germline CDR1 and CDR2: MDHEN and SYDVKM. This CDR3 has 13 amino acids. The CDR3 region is CASPVGGVGRAFF. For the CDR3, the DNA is TGTGCCAGCCCCGTTGGGGGGGTAGGGAGAGCTTTCTTT.

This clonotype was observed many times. The CDR3 spells CASSGRGAGTEAFF. CDR3 DNA sequence: TGTGCCAGCAGCGGCAGGGGCGCGGGCACTGAAGCTTTCTTT. The genes are TRBV7-2 and TRBJ1-1; D might be TRBD1 (6 bases). The germline V and J ends were trimmed by 5 bases and 4 bases, with 14 bases remaining between them. The CDR3 length is 14 residues. CDR1 is SGHTA and CDR2 is FQGNSA in the germline V gene. The full variable domain, with the rest looked up from reference TRBV7-2 and TRBJ1-1, is GAGVSQSPSNKVTEKGKDVELRCDPISGHTALYWYRQSLGQGLEFLIYFQGNSAPDKSGLPSDRFSAERTGGSVSTLTIQRTQQEDSAVYLCASSGRGAGTEAFFGQGTRLTVV.

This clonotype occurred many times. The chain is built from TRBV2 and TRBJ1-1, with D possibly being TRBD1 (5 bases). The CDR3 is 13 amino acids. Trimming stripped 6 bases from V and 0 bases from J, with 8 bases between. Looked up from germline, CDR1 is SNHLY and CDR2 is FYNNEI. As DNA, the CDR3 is TGTGCCAGCAGGACAGAGTTGAACACTGAAGCTTTCTTT. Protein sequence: CASRTELNTEAFF.

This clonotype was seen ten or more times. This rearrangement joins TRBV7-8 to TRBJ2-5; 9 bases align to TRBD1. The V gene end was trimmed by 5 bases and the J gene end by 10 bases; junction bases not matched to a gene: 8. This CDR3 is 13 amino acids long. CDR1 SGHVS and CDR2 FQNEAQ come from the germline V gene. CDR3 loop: CASSLGTGRIQYF. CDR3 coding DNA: TGTGCCAGCAGCCTCGGGACAGGGCGGATCCAGTACTTC.

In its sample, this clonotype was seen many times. In DNA, the CDR3 is TGTGCCAGCAGACCTACTCGGGCCGGGACCCAGTACTTC. Translating gives CASRPTRAGTQYF. The chain recombines TRBV2 with TRBJ2-5, with no clear D. Germline V gene data show CDR1 as SNHLY and CDR2 as FYNNEI. Trimming took 6 bases from V and 7 from J, leaving 15 bases between them. The length of the CDR3 is 13 residues.

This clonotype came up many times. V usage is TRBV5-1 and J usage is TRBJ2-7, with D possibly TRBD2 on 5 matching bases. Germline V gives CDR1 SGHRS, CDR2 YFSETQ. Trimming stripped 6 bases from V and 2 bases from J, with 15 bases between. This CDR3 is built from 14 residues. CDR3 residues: CASKGREGPYEQYF. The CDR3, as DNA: TGCGCCAGCAAAGGTCGTGAGGGCCCCTACGAGCAGTACTTC.

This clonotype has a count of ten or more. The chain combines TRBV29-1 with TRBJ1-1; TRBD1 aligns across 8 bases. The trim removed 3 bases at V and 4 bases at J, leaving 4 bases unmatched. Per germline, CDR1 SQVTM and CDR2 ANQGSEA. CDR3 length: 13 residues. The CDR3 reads CSVDRGRVTEAFF. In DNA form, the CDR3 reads TGCAGCGTTGACAGGGGGCGAGTCACTGAAGCTTTCTTT.

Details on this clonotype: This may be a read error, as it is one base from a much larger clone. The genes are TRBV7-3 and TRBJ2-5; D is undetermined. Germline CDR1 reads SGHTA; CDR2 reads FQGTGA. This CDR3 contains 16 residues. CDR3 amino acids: CASNLTFQAGQETQYF. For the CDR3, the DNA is TGTGCCAGCAACTTAACGTTCCAGGCCGGCCAAGAGACCCAGTACTTC. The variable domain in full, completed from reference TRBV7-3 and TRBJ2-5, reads GAGVSQTPSNKVTEKGKYVELRCDPISGHTALYWYRQSLGQGPEFLIYFQGTGAADDSGLPNDRFFAVRPEGSVSTLKIQRTERGDSAVYLCASNLTFQAGQETQYFGPGTRLLVL.

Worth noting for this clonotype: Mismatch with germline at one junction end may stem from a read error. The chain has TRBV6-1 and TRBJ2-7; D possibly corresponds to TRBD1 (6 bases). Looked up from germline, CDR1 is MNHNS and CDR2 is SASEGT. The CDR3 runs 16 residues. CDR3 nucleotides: TGTGCCAGCAGCGAAGGCCCTACAGGGAGCTCCTACGAGCAGTACTTC. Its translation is CASSEGPTGSSYEQYF.

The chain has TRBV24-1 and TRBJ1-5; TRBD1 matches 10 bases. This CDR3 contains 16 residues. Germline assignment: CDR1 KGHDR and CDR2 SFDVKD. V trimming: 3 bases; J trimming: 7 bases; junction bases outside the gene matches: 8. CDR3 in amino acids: CATSDAATGGPQPQHF. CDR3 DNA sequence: TGTGCCACCAGTGATGCCGCGACAGGGGGCCCGCAGCCCCAGCATTTT.

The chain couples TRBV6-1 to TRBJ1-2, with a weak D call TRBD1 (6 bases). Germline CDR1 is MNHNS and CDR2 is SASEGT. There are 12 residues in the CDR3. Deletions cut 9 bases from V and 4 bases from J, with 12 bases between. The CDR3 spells CASGPRGYGYTF. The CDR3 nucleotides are TGTGCCAGTGGGCCCAGGGGCTATGGCTACACCTTC.

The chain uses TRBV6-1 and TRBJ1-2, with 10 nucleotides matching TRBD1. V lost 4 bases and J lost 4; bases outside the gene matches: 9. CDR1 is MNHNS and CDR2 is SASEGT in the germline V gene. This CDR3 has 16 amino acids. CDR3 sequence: CASSGAAGQGTYGYTF. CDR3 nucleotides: TGTGCCAGCAGTGGTGCGGCGGGACAGGGGACCTATGGCTACACCTTC.

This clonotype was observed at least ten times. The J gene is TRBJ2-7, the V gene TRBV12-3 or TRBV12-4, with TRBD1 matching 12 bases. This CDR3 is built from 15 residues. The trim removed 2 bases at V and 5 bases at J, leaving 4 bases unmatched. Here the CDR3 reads CASSLTGTGGNEQYF. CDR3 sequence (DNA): TGTGCCAGCAGTTTAACCGGGACAGGGGGCAACGAGCAGTACTTC.

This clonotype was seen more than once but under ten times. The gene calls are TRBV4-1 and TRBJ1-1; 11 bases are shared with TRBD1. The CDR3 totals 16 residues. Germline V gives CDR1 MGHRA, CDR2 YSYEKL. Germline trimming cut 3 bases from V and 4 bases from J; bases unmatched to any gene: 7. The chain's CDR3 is CASSQGQGVSRTEAFF. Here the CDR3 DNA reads TGCGCCAGCAGCCAGGGACAGGGGGTCTCCCGCACTGAAGCTTTCTTT.

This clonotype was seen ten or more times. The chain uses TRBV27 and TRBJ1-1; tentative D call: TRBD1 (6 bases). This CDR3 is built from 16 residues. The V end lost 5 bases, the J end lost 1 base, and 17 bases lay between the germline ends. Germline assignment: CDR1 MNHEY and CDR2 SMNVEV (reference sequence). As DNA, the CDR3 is TGTGCCAGCAGTACAAAGCTCCGGGACAAGAACACTGAAGCTTTCTTT. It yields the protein CASSTKLRDKNTEAFF.